Reported below is one T cell receptor (beta chain). Each of the TCR libraries took about 4,000 ng of total RNA. Investigators made cDNA in eight separate reactions per sample. TCRdb reprocessed the 5' RACE reads and reports one entry per CDR3 protein, with no DNA. The sample table includes roughly 100,000 distinct CDR3 sequences. This CDR3 contains 15 residues. Germline CDR1 is SGHNT and CDR2 is YYREEE (reference sequence). This sample was taken from a study of monozygotic twins with inflammatory bowel disease. Blood was collected, roughly 2.5 ml per donor. The TCR originated in a human donor with ulcerative colitis or Crohn's disease, or a healthy co-twin of an affected twin (not recorded which). This chain uses TRBV5-4 with TRBJ2-1. Sequenced input: blood. CDR3 in amino acids: CASSLRGSYYNEQFF.